This T cell receptor beta chain appears in the sequencing data of a study of blood T cell repertoires in COVID-19. At the level of the study: Collection of acute and convalescent COVID-19 samples took place in the United States, Italy and Spain. T cells, B-cell-depleted T cells, or PBMCs supplied cDNA or gDNA.

Original methodology: Nucleated cell number was recorded as an estimate derived from reference gene primer amplification. Using immunoSEQ multiplex PCR, the repertoire was profiled, and TCRdb retains in-frame clones only, with some absent. V and J calls and clone size are as listed in that table; D and trimming were resolved from the DNA. The table has about 280,000 clones, 85% to 90% seen once. Looked up from germline, CDR1 is MGHDK and CDR2 is SYGVNS. The CDR3 loop spans 15 amino acids. After removal of 3 bases from V and 7 bases from J, the junction contained 7 bases not matched to a gene. The age range of participants was about 18 to 90 years, with residence in about 25 US areas.

The clonotype was recovered from a woman under 30 with acute COVID-19. The sample was PBMCs or T cells enriched from blood (not recorded which). This chain uses TRBV25-1 with TRBJ2-1; the match to TRBD1 covers 9 bases. CDR3 coding DNA: TGTGCCAGCAGTGAGGGGGGGACAGGGAGGAATGAGCAGTTCTTC. This gives the protein CASSEGGTGRNEQFF.